Shown below are 28 T cell receptor beta chains from a single sample sequenced in a study of response to subunit inactivated influenza vaccine. One entry per CDR3 protein results from TCRdb running MiXCR on the RT-PCR reads. The sample lists some 850,000 distinct CDR3 sequences, roughly 18% occurring once. Sequences were derived from PBMCs from blood, sampled around 5 days after vaccination. The receptor source for this set is a man aged 50-59 years who received an inactivated influenza vaccine.

This clonotype has a single count. This chain joins TRBV6-2 or TRBV6-3 and TRBJ2-3, with 7 bases matching TRBD1. The V and J ends lost 8 bases and 0 bases, in that order; junction bases with no gene match: 5. This CDR3 has 14 residues. CDR1 is MNHEY and CDR2 is SVGEGT in the germline V gene. Here the CDR3 reads CASWDRTSTDTQYF. CDR3 nucleotides: TGTGCCAGCTGGGACAGAACTAGCACAGATACGCAGTATTTT.

The rearrangement links TRBV2 to TRBJ2-4; D is unresolved. V was pared by 6 bases and J by 10 bases, with 19 bases between. Germline CDR1 is SNHLY and CDR2 is FYNNEI. This CDR3 has 14 amino acids. This CDR3 is CASSVTASRWIQYF. The CDR3 DNA follows: TGTGCCAGCAGCGTAACCGCTTCCCGCTGGATTCAGTACTTC.

A few counts support this clonotype. The V and J genes are TRBV7-9 and TRBJ1-4; 11 positions match TRBD1. Germline lookup yields CDR1 SEHNR and CDR2 FQNEAQ (reference sequence). V was pared by 5 bases and J by 7 bases, with 6 bases of the junction left unmatched. This CDR3 is built from 15 residues. CDR3 sequence reads: CASSPVDRGLEKLFF. The CDR3 region has the DNA TGTGCCAGCAGCCCAGTGGACAGGGGGCTTGAAAAACTGTTTTTT.

The V and J genes are TRBV6-2 or TRBV6-3 and TRBJ1-1; no clear D gene. Trimming removed 4 bases from V and 7 bases from J, with 13 bases in between. Germline values: CDR1 MNHEY, CDR2 SVGEGT. The CDR3 contains 13 residues. CDR3 sequence (DNA): TGTGCCAGCAGTTTGTATTTGAACGGTGAAGCTTTCTTT. Protein: CASSLYLNGEAFF.

This clonotype was observed a handful of times. The chain employs TRBV10-3 and TRBJ1-1; D is undetermined. The CDR3 is 13 residues long. V shed 0 bases and J shed 4 bases, with 6 bases lying between them. Looked up from germline, CDR1 is ENHRY and CDR2 is SYGVKD. The chain's CDR3 is CAISESTRTEAFF. For the CDR3, the DNA is TGTGCCATCAGTGAGTCGACGCGCACTGAAGCTTTCTTT.

There are many counts of this clonotype. The CDR3 sequence: CASIQGTSGIYEQFF. In DNA, the CDR3 is TGTGCCAGCATTCAAGGGACTAGCGGGATCTATGAGCAGTTCTTC. This rearrangement joins TRBV12-3 or TRBV12-4 to TRBJ2-1; 13 positions match TRBD2. J lost 8 bases, V lost 7 bases, and 8 bases had no gene match. This CDR3 is 15 amino acids long.

Only a few counts were recorded for this clonotype. This chain uses TRBV7-6 with TRBJ2-3, with D possibly TRBD1 on 6 matching bases. V was shortened by 5 bases and J by 3 bases, with 12 bases between the two germline ends. CDR1 and CDR2 from the germline V gene are SGHVS and FNYEAQ. The CDR3 runs to 14 residues. The CDR3 DNA follows: TGTGCCAGCAGCGTGGACAGAAATACAGATACGCAGTATTTT. This gives the protein CASSVDRNTDTQYF.

The chain uses TRBV6-1 and TRBJ1-2; 8 bases fit TRBD1. The CDR3 is 14 residues long. V trimming: 6 bases; J trimming: 8 bases; junction bases outside the gene matches: 11. Germline V gene data show CDR1 as MNHNS and CDR2 as SASEGT. The CDR3 spells CASRPTGGPSGYTF. The CDR3 region has the DNA TGTGCCAGCAGGCCTACAGGGGGGCCTAGCGGCTACACCTTC.

This chain's CDR3 is CASSAFWMTGSNTEAFF. As DNA, the CDR3 is TGTGCCAGCAGCGCCTTTTGGATGACAGGGTCGAACACTGAAGCTTTCTTT. The chain couples TRBV7-2 to TRBJ1-1; 7 positions agree with TRBD1. Germline loops: CDR1 SGHTA, CDR2 FQGNSA. The CDR3 has 17 residues. Unmatched junction bases numbered 13, after V lost 5 bases and J lost 1 base.

Ten or more counts support this clonotype. This chain uses TRBV29-1 with TRBJ1-2, with D maybe TRBD1 (6 bases). Looked up from germline, CDR1 is SQVTM and CDR2 is ANQGSEA. There are 12 residues in the CDR3. Trimming removed 4 bases at V and 5 bases at J, with 11 bases between. The CDR3 nucleotides read TGCAGCGTTGGCACAGGGTTATATGGCTACACCTTC. Translation: CSVGTGLYGYTF.

The CDR3 loop is CASSLEGRGNSYEQYF. The CDR3 DNA follows: TGCGCCAGCAGCTTGGAAGGCAGGGGGAACTCCTACGAGCAGTACTTC. The chain joins TRBV5-1 to TRBJ2-7; 7 bases map to TRBD1. Germline CDR1 is SGHRS and CDR2 is YFSETQ. This CDR3 has 16 amino acids. The trim removed 0 bases at V and 0 bases at J, leaving 6 bases unmatched.

This clonotype was seen a handful of times. The rearrangement links TRBV15 to TRBJ2-1, with D perhaps TRBD1 or TRBD2 (5 bases each). The V and J ends lost 0 bases and 8 bases respectively, with 11 bases between them. This CDR3 spans 14 amino acids. Germline CDR1 and CDR2: LNHNV and YYDKDF (reference sequence). CDR3 loop: CATSRDRWDHEQFF. In DNA, the CDR3 is TGTGCCACCAGCAGAGATCGTTGGGACCATGAGCAGTTCTTC.

The chain is built from TRBV12-3 or TRBV12-4 and TRBJ2-5; D is undetermined. CDR3 size: 14 residues. V was shortened by 3 bases and J by 0 bases, with 8 bases between the two germline ends. CDR3 sequence (DNA): TGTGCCAGCAGTTTTGCCCGGTACCAAGAGACCCAGTACTTC. It translates to CASSFARYQETQYF.

This chain links TRBV4-2 with TRBJ2-1; 9 bases are shared with TRBD2. The CDR3 is 16 residues long. V lost 1 base, J lost 10 bases, and 11 bases stayed unmatched. Germline V gives CDR1 LGHNA, CDR2 YNFKEQ. In nucleotides, the CDR3 is TGTGCCAGCAGCCAAGTGGGGGTAGCGGGGGACATCGAGCAGTTCTTC. Its translation: CASSQVGVAGDIEQFF.

The chain joins TRBV20-1 to TRBJ2-5, with D perhaps TRBD1 (8 bases). Trimming pared 6 bases from V and 5 bases from J, leaving 22 bases between. CDR3 size: 15 residues. The V gene's germline CDR1 is DFQATT and CDR2 SNEGSKA (reference sequence). The CDR3, as DNA: TGCAGTGCCCGGCGGGGGACAGGCAGCACGGAGACCCAGTACTTC. As protein: CSARRGTGSTETQYF.

The chain uses TRBV27 and TRBJ1-2, with D possibly being TRBD1 (5 bases). Deletions cut 3 bases from V and 2 bases from J, with 7 bases between. This CDR3 contains 13 residues. Germline assignment: CDR1 MNHEY and CDR2 SMNVEV (reference sequence). DNA of the CDR3: TGTGCCAGCAGTTTCTGGGACAACTATGGCTACACCTTC. It specifies CASSFWDNYGYTF.

This clonotype was detected a few times. The J gene is TRBJ2-1, the V gene TRBV12-3 or TRBV12-4; 13 positions agree with TRBD2. The CDR3 covers 20 residues. V lost 5 bases and J lost 4; bases outside the gene matches: 17. In DNA form, the CDR3 reads TGTGCCAGCAGTCCCACGCCGGGACTAGCGGGACCTACTCTTTACAATGAGCAGTTCTTC. Amino acids: CASSPTPGLAGPTLYNEQFF.

This sequence joins TRBV6-1 and TRBJ2-7; 9 nucleotides agree with TRBD1. CDR1 is MNHNS, CDR2 SASEGT, per germline. The ends lost 8 bases at V and 5 bases at J; junction bases unmatched: 4. This CDR3 has 12 amino acids. CDR3 nucleotides: TGTGCCAGCGCAAGACAGGGGGACGAGCAGTACTTC. Amino acids: CASARQGDEQYF.

The chain carries TRBV28 and TRBJ2-1, with no clear D. CDR1 MDHEN and CDR2 SYDVKM come from the germline V gene. V was clipped by 8 bases and J by 3 bases, with 11 bases between them. This CDR3 has 13 amino acids. The CDR3 is CASQETVYNEQFF. The DNA of the CDR3 is TGTGCCAGCCAAGAAACAGTCTACAATGAGCAGTTCTTC.

The chain recombines TRBV7-9 with TRBJ2-3, with D maybe TRBD1 (5 bases). This CDR3 has 16 amino acids. Per germline, CDR1 SEHNR and CDR2 FQNEAQ (reference sequence). V lost 5 bases and J 4 bases, leaving 19 bases between the germline ends. CDR3 coding DNA: TGTGCCAGCAGCAATGATCCCGGCACAGGTTCAGATACGCAGTATTTT. As protein: CASSNDPGTGSDTQYF.

The chain recombines TRBV29-1 with TRBJ2-4; D is unclear. The CDR3 sequence is 14 residues long. Germline CDR1 reads SQVTM; CDR2 reads ANQGSEA. Trimming cost V 4 bases and J 1 base, with 11 bases left between them. CDR3 region: CSVVHGRAKNIQYF. The CDR3 DNA sequence: TGCAGCGTTGTACATGGCAGGGCCAAAAACATTCAGTACTTC.

The chain links TRBV29-1 to TRBJ2-3, with no clear D. The germline V and J ends were trimmed by 6 bases and 2 bases, with 15 bases remaining between them. This CDR3 is 14 amino acids long. Germline V lookup: CDR1 SQVTM, CDR2 ANQGSEA. The CDR3 nucleotides read TGCAGCGTCCTTCTTATCAGCTCCACAGATACGCAGTATTTT. Translation: CSVLLISSTDTQYF.

The V call is TRBV9, the J call TRBJ1-6; a possible D gene is TRBD1 (6 bases). Germline V gene sequence: CDR1 SGDLS, CDR2 YYNGEE. CDR3 length: 17 residues. V shed 3 bases and J shed 9 bases, with 22 bases lying between them. CDR3 bases: TGTGCCAGCAGCGCAAACCCGCTGGCAGGGGAGCGTTCACCCCTCCACTTT. Amino acids: CASSANPLAGERSPLHF.

This chain links TRBV9 with TRBJ1-6; 8 bases line up with TRBD1. The CDR3 length is 12 residues. The germline V gene encodes CDR1 SGDLS and CDR2 YYNGEE. The CDR3 spells CFGTGDNSPLHF. The CDR3 bases are TGTTTCGGGACAGGTGACAATTCACCCCTCCACTTT. The variable domain in full, completed from reference TRBV9 and TRBJ1-6, reads DSGVTQTPKHLITATGQRVTLRCSPRSGDLSVYWYQQSLDQGLQFLIQYYNGEERAKGNILERFSAQQFPDLHSELNLSSLELGDSALYFCFGTGDNSPLHFGNGTRLTVT.

The chain is built from TRBV6-2 or TRBV6-3 and TRBJ2-1, with D possibly TRBD2 on 6 matching bases. The length of the CDR3 is 14 residues. Trimming shortened V by 7 bases and J by 7 bases, and 17 bases separated the two germline ends. Germline V gene lookup returns CDR1 MNHEY and CDR2 SVGEGT. CDR3 sequence reads: CASNLIPSVNEQFF. DNA for the CDR3: TGTGCCAGCAATCTCATCCCTAGCGTAAATGAGCAGTTCTTC.

The chain carries TRBV4-3 and TRBJ2-4; D is uncertain. Trimming took 1 base from V and 5 from J, leaving 15 bases between them. The CDR3 is 16 amino acids. The V gene's germline CDR1 is LGHNA and CDR2 YSLEER. CDR3 DNA: TGCGCCAGCAGCCAAGGGTTTACTCCCGGTGAAAACATTCAGTACTTC. Amino acid sequence: CASSQGFTPGENIQYF.

The chain uses TRBV7-2 and TRBJ1-2, with 7 bases fitting TRBD1. The germline CDR1 and CDR2 sequences are SGHTA and FQGNSA. The CDR3 consists of 13 residues. Trimming took 10 bases from V and 7 from J; bases not matched to a gene: 12. The CDR3 nucleotides are TGTGCCACCAGGGAGACAGGGAGTAGTGGCTACACCTTC. Protein sequence: CATRETGSSGYTF.

The CDR3: CASSLVLSTGYNEQFF. The DNA of the CDR3 is TGTGCCAGCAGCTTAGTGCTTAGTACTGGCTACAATGAGCAGTTCTTC. This chain links TRBV7-9 with TRBJ2-1, with unresolved D. V was shortened by 1 base and J by 3 bases, with 13 bases between the two germline ends. Germline values: CDR1 SEHNR, CDR2 FQNEAQ (reference sequence). The CDR3 covers 16 residues.